This T cell receptor beta chain stems from a study of identical twins. From the 5' RACE reads, TCRdb called clonotypes with MiXCR, one entry per CDR3 protein. The data contain some 500,000 distinct CDR3 sequences, over 11% of them singletons. V shed 4 bases, J shed 8 bases, and the junction held 10 bases outside the gene matches. This CDR3 is built from 16 residues. Germline-derived CDR1 and CDR2 are SEHNR and FQNEAQ (reference sequence). These data were likewise used in another study, on yellow fever vaccine responses in identical twins.

The receptor was isolated from a young woman in good health. Sample: CD4+ T cells sorted from blood. The V and J genes are TRBV7-9 and TRBJ2-1; 11 bases align to TRBD2. CDR3 in DNA: TGTGCCAGCAGCTCTTATCTAGCGGGGGGCCATTATGAGCAGTTCTTC. Translation gives CASSSYLAGGHYEQFF.